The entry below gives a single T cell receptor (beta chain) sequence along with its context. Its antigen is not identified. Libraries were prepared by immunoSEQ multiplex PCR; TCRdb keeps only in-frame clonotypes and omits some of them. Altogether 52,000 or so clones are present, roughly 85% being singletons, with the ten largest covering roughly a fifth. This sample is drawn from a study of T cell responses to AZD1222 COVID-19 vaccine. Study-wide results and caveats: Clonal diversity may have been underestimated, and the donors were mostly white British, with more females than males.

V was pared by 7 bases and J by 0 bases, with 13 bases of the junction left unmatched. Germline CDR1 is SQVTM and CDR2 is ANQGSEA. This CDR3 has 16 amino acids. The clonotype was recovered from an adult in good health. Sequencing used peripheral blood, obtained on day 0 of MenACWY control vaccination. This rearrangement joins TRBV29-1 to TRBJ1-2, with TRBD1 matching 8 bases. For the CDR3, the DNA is TGCAGCGCCTCCCGGACAGGGCCCAGAGCTAACTATGGCTACACCTTC. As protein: CSASRTGPRANYGYTF.